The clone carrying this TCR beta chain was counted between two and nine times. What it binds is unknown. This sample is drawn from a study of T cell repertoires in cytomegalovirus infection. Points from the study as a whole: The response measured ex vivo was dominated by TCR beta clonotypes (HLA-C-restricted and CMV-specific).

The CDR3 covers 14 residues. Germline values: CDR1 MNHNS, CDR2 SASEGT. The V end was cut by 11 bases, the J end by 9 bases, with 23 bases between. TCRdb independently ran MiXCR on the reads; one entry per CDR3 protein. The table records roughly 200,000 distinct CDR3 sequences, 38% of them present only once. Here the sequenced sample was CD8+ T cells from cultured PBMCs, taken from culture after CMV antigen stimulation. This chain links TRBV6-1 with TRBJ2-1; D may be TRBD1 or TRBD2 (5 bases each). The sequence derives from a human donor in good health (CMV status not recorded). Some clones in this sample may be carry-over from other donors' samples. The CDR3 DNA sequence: TGTGCCTGCCTCCCCCCGGGGCTTGGGGGTGAGCAGTTCTTC. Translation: CACLPPGLGGEQFF.